This TCR beta chain derives from a study of early T cells in non-severe SARS-CoV-2 infection. Study-wide context: The authors sequenced bulk RNA from unsorted whole blood, leaving chains unpaired.

Attachment of unique molecular identifiers to individual cDNA molecules was performed. TCRdb analysed the 5' RACE reads with MiXCR anew, one entry per CDR3 protein. The repertoire holds 90,000 to 130,000 distinct CDR3 sequences, with roughly an eighth as singletons. Ten or more counts support this clonotype. This CDR3 spans 15 amino acids. Unmatched junction bases numbered 10, after V lost 5 bases and J lost 5 bases. Germline CDR1 and CDR2: SGHAT and FQNNGV. Sequencing input: whole blood. This sequence joins TRBV11-2 and TRBJ1-1; 8 positions match TRBD1. The TCR originated in an adult who was a healthcare worker with PCR-confirmed SARS-CoV-2 infection or an uninfected control (not recorded which). CDR3 coding DNA: TGTGCCAGCAGCCCAAGAACAGGGGGAATAACTGAAGCTTTCTTT. Protein sequence: CASSPRTGGITEAFF.